These 30 T cell receptor beta chains were sequenced from one sample in a study of T-cell memory formation after mild COVID-19. In TCRdb, the 5' RACE reads were re-called with MiXCR into one record per CDR3 protein. Of some 320,000 distinct CDR3 sequences in the sample, 15% were seen once. The sequencing sample was made of PBMCs or a T cell subset sorted from them (not recorded which). The receptor set was obtained from a man aged 18 to 35 who had mild COVID-19 (a few samples of this study predate the infection). Cell type and time point are not known.

The rearrangement links TRBV20-1 to TRBJ2-1; D may be TRBD2 (6 bases). V was cut by 7 bases and J by 5 bases, with 15 bases left in between. This CDR3 has 13 residues. Germline V gene lookup returns CDR1 DFQATT and CDR2 SNEGSKA (reference sequence). CDR3 coding DNA: TGCAGTGTGCCCGGGGGACCGAACAATGAGCAGTTCTTC. Translation gives CSVPGGPNNEQFF.

In its sample, this clonotype was seen many times. The junction departs from germline at one end; a sequencing error may be responsible. The V gene is TRBV7-6, the J gene TRBJ2-3; 9 bases are a match to TRBD2. From germline, CDR1 is SGHVS and CDR2 FNYEAQ. This CDR3 has 15 residues. CDR3 protein: CASSVAGASTDTQYF. In DNA form, the CDR3 reads TGTGCCAGCAGCGTAGCGGGGGCCAGCACAGATACGCAGTATTTT.

This clonotype has only a few counts. This chain uses TRBV6-1 with TRBJ2-7; D gene uncertain. Germline loops: CDR1 MNHNS, CDR2 SASEGT. This CDR3 is 12 amino acids long. V gave up 3 bases and J gave up 9 bases, with 12 bases separating them. This chain's CDR3 is CASSDPVERQYF. In DNA, the CDR3 is TGTGCCAGCAGTGACCCGGTCGAAAGGCAGTACTTC.

This chain uses TRBV5-1 with TRBJ2-7; the D gene could be TRBD1 or TRBD2 (7 bases each). V shed 1 base and J shed 2 bases, with 22 bases lying between them. CDR3 length equals 18 residues. Germline CDR1 SGHRS, CDR2 YFSETQ. The CDR3 region has the DNA TGCGCCAGCAGCTTGAGGGGGCGGGGGCTTACCCGCACCTACGAGCAGTACTTC. It yields the protein CASSLRGRGLTRTYEQYF. The variable domain in full, with the rest retrieved from reference TRBV5-1 and TRBJ2-7, is KAGVTQTPRYLIKTRGQQVTLSCSPISGHRSVSWYQQTPGQGLQFLFEYFSETQRNKGNFPGRFSGRQFSNSRSEMNVSTLELGDSALYLCASSLRGRGLTRTYEQYFGPGTRLTVT.

This clonotype was observed a few times. The chain uses TRBV6-5 and TRBJ2-2, with D perhaps being TRBD1 or TRBD2 (7 bases each). The CDR3 has 18 residues. In germline, CDR1 is MNHEY, CDR2 SVGAGI. Trimming shortened V by 6 bases and J by 4 bases, and 24 bases separated the two germline ends. The CDR3 nucleotides read TGTGCCAGCAGCAAGACAGGGCGGGCAACGGGGGGCACCGGGGAGCTGTTTTTT. Amino acid sequence: CASSKTGRATGGTGELFF.

V is TRBV20-1 and J is TRBJ2-3; 8 positions agree with TRBD2. The CDR3 covers 15 residues. V lost 3 bases, J lost 2 bases, and 7 bases stayed unmatched. CDR1 is DFQATT, CDR2 SNEGSKA, per germline (reference sequence). The CDR3 spells CSASHRRGDTDTQYF. In DNA, the CDR3 is TGCAGTGCTAGCCATCGGCGGGGGGACACAGATACGCAGTATTTT.

On this clonotype: One base away lies a much larger clone, so this may be a sequencing read error. The rearrangement links TRBV7-9 to TRBJ2-5; possibly TRBD2 for D (6 bases). This CDR3 has 12 residues. The germline V and J ends were trimmed by 5 bases and 5 bases, with 9 bases remaining between them. Germline values: CDR1 SEHNR, CDR2 FQNEAQ (reference sequence). CDR3 in amino acids: CASSRAGETQYF. In nucleotides, the CDR3 is TGTGCCAGCAGCCGCGCGGGGGAGACCCAGTACTTC.

Comments on this clonotype: One end of the junction does not line up with germline, which may come from a read error. The rearrangement uses TRBV5-6 and TRBJ2-5; D gene ambiguous. Germline V gives CDR1 SGHDT, CDR2 YYEEEE. CDR3 length: 11 residues. CDR3 region: CASSLYGVVHF. CDR3 in DNA: TGTGCCAGCAGCTTGTATGGGGTGGTCCACTTC.

The genes are TRBV20-1 and TRBJ2-7, with D possibly matching TRBD1 (8 bases). Deletions cut 5 bases from V and 4 bases from J, with 21 bases between. The CDR3 length is 15 residues. The V gene's germline CDR1 is DFQATT and CDR2 SNEGSKA (reference sequence). DNA for the CDR3: TGCAGTGCTCCTCTCGGGGGGACAGGCCGTTACGAGCAGTACTTC. This gives the protein CSAPLGGTGRYEQYF.

This clonotype was seen a few times. V and J are TRBV6-2 or TRBV6-3 and TRBJ1-5; no firm D call. CDR1 and CDR2 from the germline V gene are MNHEY and SVGEGT. Trimming took off 8 bases at V and 0 bases at J, with 8 bases between the two ends. The CDR3 loop spans 13 amino acids. The CDR3 loop is CASEEYSNQPQHF. CDR3 sequence (DNA): TGTGCCAGCGAGGAGTATAGCAATCAGCCCCAGCATTTT.

This clonotype showed up just a few times. The chain combines TRBV20-1 with TRBJ1-5, with TRBD1 matching 10 bases. The CDR3 extends over 12 amino acids. Germline loops: CDR1 DFQATT, CDR2 SNEGSKA (reference sequence). Losses at the gene ends were 6 bases for V and 9 bases for J; bases not matched to a gene: 5. The CDR3 DNA reads as TGCAGTGCGTGGACAGGGGGTGCGCCCCAGCATTTT. It yields the protein CSAWTGGAPQHF.

This clonotype was seen only a few times. The chain links TRBV28 to TRBJ1-6, with 7 bases aligning to TRBD1. The CDR3 runs to 15 residues. The V gene's germline CDR1 is MDHEN and CDR2 SYDVKM. The V gene end was trimmed by 5 bases and the J gene end by 10 bases; junction bases not matched to a gene: 11. CDR3 bases: TGTGCCAGCAGTCTCGGACAGGCCGCTATGTCACCCCTCCACTTT. It yields the protein CASSLGQAAMSPLHF.

For this clonotype: A much larger clonotype is one base distant, so this may be a read error. This rearrangement joins TRBV7-2 to TRBJ1-2; D ambiguous. Germline lookup yields CDR1 SGHTA and CDR2 FQGNSA. V shed 1 base and J shed 7 bases, with 13 bases lying between them. The CDR3 loop spans 14 amino acids. Here the CDR3 reads CASSLVTANGGYTF. The CDR3 DNA reads as TGTGCCAGCAGCTTAGTCACAGCAAATGGTGGCTACACCTTC. Looking up the rest from reference TRBV7-2 and TRBJ1-2 gives the full variable domain: GAGVSQSPSNKVTEKGKDVELRCDPISGHTALYWYRQSLGQGLEFLIYFQGNSAPDKSGLPSDRFSAERTGGSVSTLTIQRTQQEDSAVYLCASSLVTANGGYTFGSGTRLTVV.

The V and J genes are TRBV7-8 and TRBJ1-5; 8 bases fit TRBD1. The CDR3 spans 15 residues. Germline V CDR1 and CDR2: SGHVS, FQNEAQ. The trim removed 2 bases at V and 4 bases at J, leaving 4 bases unmatched. The CDR3 nucleotides are TGTGCCAGCAGCTTACTTACAGGGGGTAATCAGCCCCAGCATTTT. It yields the protein CASSLLTGGNQPQHF.

The sample holds a few counts of this clonotype. This chain connects TRBV7-8 to TRBJ2-1; D may be TRBD2 (5 bases). Germline CDR1 and CDR2: SGHVS and FQNEAQ. The CDR3 consists of 12 residues. V lost 6 bases to trimming and J lost 8 bases, with 11 bases between them. In nucleotides, the CDR3 is TGTGCCAGCAGTTCACTAGTAGATGAGCAGTTCTTC. It specifies CASSSLVDEQFF.

This chain connects TRBV4-1 to TRBJ2-1, with D perhaps TRBD2 (6 bases). V shed 2 bases and J shed 6 bases, with 11 bases lying between them. Germline CDR1 and CDR2: MGHRA and YSYEKL. CDR3 length equals 14 residues. In nucleotides, the CDR3 is TGCGCCAGCAGCCAAATTAGCGGTTCCAATGAGCAGTTCTTC. Protein: CASSQISGSNEQFF.

There are a few counts of this clonotype. The CDR3 region has the DNA TGTGCCAGCAGCTTATCTACCACAGTAGGCACCGGGGAGCTGTTTTTT. Translation: CASSLSTTVGTGELFF. This sequence joins TRBV7-3 and TRBJ2-2; unclear D gene. CDR3 length: 16 residues. Trimming took off 2 bases at V and 4 bases at J, with 14 bases between the two ends. The germline V gene has CDR1 SGHTA and CDR2 FQGTGA.

V is TRBV7-2 and J is TRBJ2-5; D possibly corresponds to TRBD2 (5 bases). The CDR3 is made up of 14 amino acids. The germline V gene encodes CDR1 SGHTA and CDR2 FQGNSA. Trimming removed 5 bases from V and 0 bases from J, with 10 bases in between. CDR3 residues: CASSPVGNQETQYF. The CDR3, as DNA: TGTGCCAGCAGCCCAGTCGGGAACCAAGAGACCCAGTACTTC.

The rearrangement links TRBV3-1 to TRBJ2-1; the match to TRBD2 covers 9 bases. Germline assignment: CDR1 LGHDT and CDR2 YNNKEL (reference sequence). Losses at the gene ends were 6 bases for V and 5 bases for J; bases not matched to a gene: 8. The CDR3 contains 15 residues. CDR3 sequence reads: CASRRGAGGDNEQFF. The CDR3 DNA reads TGTGCCAGCAGAAGAGGAGCGGGGGGTGACAATGAGCAGTTCTTC.

This clonotype was counted a few times. The gene calls are TRBV9 and TRBJ2-3, with D uncertain. The CDR3 length is 14 residues. Germline-derived CDR1 and CDR2 are SGDLS and YYNGEE. Trimming stripped 0 bases from V and 6 bases from J, with 11 bases between. The CDR3 reads CASSVEADTDTQYF. DNA for the CDR3: TGTGCCAGCAGCGTAGAAGCAGATACGGATACGCAGTATTTT.

The rearrangement joins TRBV7-2 to TRBJ2-7; D gene unclear. The CDR3 extends over 13 amino acids. The V end was cut by 5 bases, the J end by 2 bases, with 10 bases between. Germline V gene data show CDR1 as SGHTA and CDR2 as FQGNSA. CDR3: CASSPRVAYEQYV. As DNA, the CDR3 is TGTGCCAGCAGCCCTCGGGTCGCCTACGAGCAGTACGTC.

The chain is built from TRBV11-2 and TRBJ2-1, with D possibly being TRBD2 (6 bases). Germline V gene data show CDR1 as SGHAT and CDR2 as FQNNGV. V was pared by 8 bases and J by 15 bases, with 20 bases between. The CDR3 sequence is 12 residues long. CDR3 amino acids: CASGPGEFIAFF. The CDR3 nucleotides read TGTGCCAGCGGCCCGGGAGAGTTTATAGCGTTCTTC.

V is TRBV19 and J is TRBJ2-3; 10 positions agree with TRBD1. The CDR3 sequence is 14 residues long. CDR1 is LNHDA and CDR2 is SQIVND in the germline V gene (reference sequence). V shed 6 bases and J 4 bases; nucleotides not matched to a gene: 4. In DNA, the CDR3 is TGTGCCAGTAGAGGGGACAGGGGAGCAGATACGCAGTATTTT. Encoded protein: CASRGDRGADTQYF.

This clonotype was detected a few times. The chain recombines TRBV15 with TRBJ2-1; D is undetermined. The CDR3 sequence is 13 residues long. The germline gives CDR1 LNHNV, CDR2 YYDKDF (reference sequence). V was clipped by 4 bases and J by 7 bases, with 11 bases between them. CDR3 sequence reads: CATSILGNNEQFF. In DNA, the CDR3 is TGTGCCACCAGCATCTTGGGGAATAATGAGCAGTTCTTC.

This chain links TRBV29-1 with TRBJ2-5; 7 nucleotides line up with TRBD1. J was trimmed by 1 base and V by 0 bases; bases with no gene match: 5. CDR1 is SQVTM, CDR2 ANQGSEA, per germline. This CDR3 region has 15 residues. DNA for the CDR3: TGCAGCGTTGAAGAAAGGGACAGAATCCAAGAGACCCAGTACTTC. It codes for CSVEERDRIQETQYF. The variable domain in full, completed from reference TRBV29-1 and TRBJ2-5, reads SAVISQKPSRDICQRGTSLTIQCQVDSQVTMMFWYRQQPGQSLTLIATANQGSEATYESGFVIDKFPISRPNLTFSTLTVSNMSPEDSSIYLCSVEERDRIQETQYFGPGTRLLVL.

This clonotype has at least ten counts. The rearrangement joins TRBV7-2 to TRBJ2-1; D might be TRBD2 (6 bases). Trimming stripped 5 bases from V and 6 bases from J, with 11 bases between. Germline V CDR1 and CDR2: SGHTA, FQGNSA. The CDR3 length is 13 residues. The CDR3 spells CASSPTRFNEQFF. CDR3 in DNA: TGTGCCAGCAGCCCGACTAGGTTCAATGAGCAGTTCTTC.

In this sample, this clonotype turned up a few times. The chain joins TRBV5-6 to TRBJ2-7; 7 bases map to TRBD1. Losses at the gene ends were 5 bases for V and 0 bases for J; bases not matched to a gene: 5. The CDR3 extends over 14 amino acids. The germline V gene encodes CDR1 SGHDT and CDR2 YYEEEE. CDR3 nucleotides: TGTGCCAGCAGATCAGGGGGAAGCTCCTACGAGCAGTACGTC. Amino acid sequence: CASRSGGSSYEQYV.

The chain recombines TRBV7-9 with TRBJ1-2; D call uncertain. Trimming cost V 5 bases and J 11 bases, with 15 bases left between them. CDR3 length: 12 amino acids. The germline gives CDR1 SEHNR, CDR2 FQNEAQ (reference sequence). The CDR3 loop is CASSDSYSLYTF. DNA for the CDR3: TGTGCCAGCAGCGATAGCTATAGCCTTTACACCTTC.

The chain combines TRBV20-1 with TRBJ1-2, with a possible D match to TRBD1 (5 bases). V dropped 1 base and J dropped 8 bases, with 23 bases sitting between them. Germline V CDR1 and CDR2: DFQATT, SNEGSKA (reference sequence). The CDR3 spans 16 residues. CDR3 protein: CSARVLEWDPGRGYTF. CDR3 DNA: TGCAGTGCTAGAGTCCTCGAATGGGACCCTGGAAGAGGCTACACCTTC.

There are a few counts of this clonotype. The chain recombines TRBV18 with TRBJ2-5, with TRBD1 matching over 7 bases. Germline trimming cut 5 bases from V and 3 bases from J; bases unmatched to any gene: 3. This CDR3 has 13 residues. The germline CDR1 and CDR2 sequences are KGHSH and LQKENI. The CDR3 sequence is CASSVGTEETQYF. The CDR3 DNA follows: TGTGCCAGCTCAGTGGGGACAGAAGAGACCCAGTACTTC.